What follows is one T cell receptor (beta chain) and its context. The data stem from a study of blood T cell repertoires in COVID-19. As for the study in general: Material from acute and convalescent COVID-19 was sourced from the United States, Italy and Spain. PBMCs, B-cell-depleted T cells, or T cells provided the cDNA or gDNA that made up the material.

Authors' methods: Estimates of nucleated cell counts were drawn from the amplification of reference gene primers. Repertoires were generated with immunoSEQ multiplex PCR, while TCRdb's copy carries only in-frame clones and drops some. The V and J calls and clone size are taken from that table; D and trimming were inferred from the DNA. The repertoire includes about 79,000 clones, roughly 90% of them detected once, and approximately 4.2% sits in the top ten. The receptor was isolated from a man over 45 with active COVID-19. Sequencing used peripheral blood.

The CDR3 is CASRGQGGIYNQPQHF. CDR3 sequence (DNA): TGTGCCAGTCGAGGACAGGGGGGAATTTACAATCAGCCCCAGCATTTT. The rearrangement uses TRBV19 and TRBJ1-5; 10 bases agree with TRBD1. CDR1 LNHDA and CDR2 SQIVND come from the germline V gene (reference sequence). The CDR3 is 16 amino acids. Germline trimming cut 8 bases from V and 3 bases from J; bases unmatched to any gene: 10.